The following is a T cell receptor beta chain sequence with its context. This sample was taken from a study of blood T cell repertoires in COVID-19. In the study overall: There were acute and convalescent COVID-19 samples, and they came from the United States, Italy and Spain. PBMCs, B-cell-depleted T cells, or T cells provided the cDNA or gDNA that made up the material.

Source study methods: For nucleated cells, counts were estimated from reference gene primer amplification. Sequenced by immunoSEQ multiplex PCR; TCRdb stores in-frame clones only, minus some. The DNA was the basis for D and trimming; V, J and clone size are from that table. The sample holds almost 95,000 clones; more than 65% are singletons and the top ten take around 6.9%. The germline V gene encodes CDR1 KGHSH and CDR2 LQKENI. Trimming pared 3 bases from V and 0 bases from J, leaving 14 bases between. This CDR3 comprises 16 residues. The TCR originated in a man aged 55 to 70 with acute or convalescent COVID-19. V usage is TRBV18 and J usage is TRBJ1-1; D ambiguous. Sequenced sample: peripheral blood. CDR3 DNA sequence: TGTGCCAGCTCACCGATCCTGGGAGAAATGAACACTGAAGCTTTCTTT. The encoded protein is CASSPILGEMNTEAFF.